This TCR beta chain derives from a study of OX40 agonist ivuxolimab in advanced cancers. Germline CDR1 reads KGHSH; CDR2 reads LQKENI. The trim removed 2 bases at V and 3 bases at J, leaving 5 bases unmatched. The CDR3 loop spans 16 amino acids. Profiling relied on immunoSEQ multiplex PCR, and the TCRdb table lists in-frame clones only, not all of them. The sample has 30,000 to 40,000 clones, roughly four fifths seen once. The specimen was CD4+ or CD8+ T cells sorted from blood, collected in a trial of the OX40 agonist ivuxolimab. The rearrangement links TRBV18 to TRBJ2-1, with TRBD1 matching 9 bases. The TCR comes from an adult with an advanced solid tumor such as melanoma, head and neck, liver or kidney cancer. The CDR3 DNA follows: TGTGCCAGCTCACCAGGGGGACAGGGCCGCTACAATGAGCAGTTCTTC. It is translated as CASSPGGQGRYNEQFF.